The 2 T cell receptor beta chains in this list originate from one sample, sequenced in a study of cytomegalovirus exposure and HLA in healthy donors. Researchers ran the PCR with 60 Vbeta and 13 Jbeta primers. Here immunoSEQ multiplex PCR was the method, and the copy in TCRdb shows in-frame clones only, minus some. The sample consists of roughly 190,000 clones, about 83% of them appearing once. The sequenced sample was PBMCs. The receptors were gathered from a man between 35 and 55 years old in good health and CMV-seropositive.

This clone was observed a handful of times. V is TRBV6-1 and J is TRBJ1-1, with TRBD1 identical over 7 bases. Trimming at V came to 5 bases and at J to 1 base, leaving 7 bases not matched to a gene. Germline V CDR1 and CDR2: MNHNS, SASEGT. The CDR3 extends over 15 amino acids. Here the CDR3 DNA reads TGTGCCAGCAGTTGGCGGGACAGCAAGAACACTGAAGCTTTCTTT. Protein: CASSWRDSKNTEAFF.

The chain links TRBV7-2 to TRBJ2-5; D may be TRBD2 (5 bases). Germline loops: CDR1 SGHTA, CDR2 FQGNSA. The CDR3 loop spans 15 amino acids. V shed 3 bases and J shed 5 bases, with 16 bases lying between them. CDR3 region: CASSFSEVPGETQYF. The CDR3 region has the DNA TGTGCCAGCAGCTTTTCGGAGGTCCCTGGTGAGACCCAGTACTTC. Combining the CDR3 with reference TRBV7-2 and TRBJ2-5 gives the whole variable domain GAGVSQSPSNKVTEKGKDVELRCDPISGHTALYWYRQSLGQGLEFLIYFQGNSAPDKSGLPSDRFSAERTGGSVSTLTIQRTQQEDSAVYLCASSFSEVPGETQYFGPGTRLLVL.